The 30 T cell receptor beta chains given below trace back to one sample, sequenced in a study of T cell repertoires in cytomegalovirus infection. TCRdb reprocessed the reads with MiXCR, giving one entry per CDR3 protein. The data hold about 140,000 distinct CDR3 sequences, with under 8% observed a single time. The sequenced sample was PBMCs. The receptor source for this set is a human donor in good health (CMV status not recorded). Some clones in this sample may be carry-over from other donors' samples.

This clonotype has only a few counts. The rearrangement links TRBV5-4 to TRBJ1-6; D unresolved. Deletions cut 0 bases from V and 2 bases from J, with 9 bases between. The CDR3 has 16 amino acids. Germline V gene data show CDR1 as SGHNT and CDR2 as YYREEE (reference sequence). The chain's CDR3 is CASSLEGSTYNSPLHF. The DNA for the CDR3 is TGTGCCAGCAGCTTGGAGGGCAGCACCTATAATTCACCCCTCCACTTT. The whole variable domain, filled in from reference TRBV5-4 and TRBJ1-6, reads ETGVTQSPTHLIKTRGQQVTLRCSSQSGHNTVSWYQQALGQGPQFIFQYYREEENGRGNFPPRFSGLQFPNYSSELNVNALELDDSALYLCASSLEGSTYNSPLHFGNGTRLTVT.

At least ten counts were recorded for this clonotype. The rearrangement uses TRBV5-5 and TRBJ1-2; 7 positions match TRBD1. This CDR3 has 16 amino acids. V lost 4 bases and J lost 0; bases outside the gene matches: 9. Germline V gene sequence: CDR1 SGHKS, CDR2 YYEKEE (reference sequence). CDR3 coding DNA: TGTGCCAGCAGCCAATATCCCGGGACAGCTAACTATGGCTACACCTTC. Protein product: CASSQYPGTANYGYTF.

This clonotype was seen many times. The chain uses TRBV2 and TRBJ2-3; D may be TRBD2 (5 bases). The V gene lost 3 bases and the J gene lost 5 bases, with 9 bases spanning the gap. This CDR3 comprises 13 residues. Germline CDR1 SNHLY, CDR2 FYNNEI. The CDR3 DNA sequence: TGTGCCAGCAGTGACGGGGTTGGAGATACGCAGTATTTT. Translating it yields CASSDGVGDTQYF.

In its sample, this clonotype was seen many times. The chain is built from TRBV29-1 and TRBJ2-3; TRBD2 agrees at 7 bases. The ends lost 2 bases at V and 0 bases at J; junction bases unmatched: 11. There are 17 residues in the CDR3. The germline gives CDR1 SQVTM, CDR2 ANQGSEA. CDR3 loop: CSVELAETTSSTDTQYF. CDR3 nucleotide sequence: TGCAGCGTTGAACTAGCGGAGACCACGTCTAGCACAGATACGCAGTATTTT.

This clonotype has more than one count but fewer than ten. This chain connects TRBV15 to TRBJ2-7; D remains ambiguous. This CDR3 has 15 residues. The V end was cut by 5 bases, the J end by 2 bases, with 16 bases between. Germline lookup yields CDR1 LNHNV and CDR2 YYDKDF (reference sequence). CDR3 protein: CATSVGVGSAYEQYF. The CDR3 bases are TGTGCCACCAGCGTAGGCGTTGGCAGTGCCTACGAGCAGTACTTC.

Many counts were recorded for this clonotype. This chain links TRBV19 with TRBJ2-3; no definite D call. The CDR3 is 13 residues long. Trimming cost V 3 bases and J 3 bases, with 7 bases left between them. Germline CDR1 reads LNHDA; CDR2 reads SQIVND (reference sequence). The CDR3 sequence is CASSILATDTQYF. DNA of the CDR3: TGTGCCAGTAGTATTCTGGCTACAGATACGCAGTATTTT.

In its sample, this clonotype was seen many times. The chain joins TRBV19 to TRBJ1-5; 7 nucleotides agree with TRBD1. The CDR3 runs 14 residues. Germline lookup yields CDR1 LNHDA and CDR2 SQIVND (reference sequence). Unmatched junction bases numbered 6, after V lost 5 bases and J lost 5 bases. CDR3: CASSPRQGDQPQHF. CDR3 in DNA: TGTGCCAGTAGTCCGAGGCAGGGGGATCAGCCCCAGCATTTT. Full variable domain (rest looked up from reference TRBV19 and TRBJ1-5): DGGITQSPKYLFRKEGQNVTLSCEQNLNHDAMYWYRQDPGQGLRLIYYSQIVNDFQKGDIAEGYSVSREKKESFPLTVTSAQKNPTAFYLCASSPRQGDQPQHFGDGTRLSIL.

This clonotype turned up a few times. The chain combines TRBV27 with TRBJ1-1; D gene ambiguous. The V gene's germline CDR1 is MNHEY and CDR2 SMNVEV (reference sequence). This CDR3 has 13 amino acids. V was clipped by 4 bases and J by 8 bases, with 14 bases between them. DNA for the CDR3: TGTGCCAGCAGTTATACACCTTGGAGCGAAGCTTTCTTT. Its translation: CASSYTPWSEAFF.

V usage is TRBV20-1 and J usage is TRBJ2-5, with 7 bases matching TRBD2. The ends lost 5 bases at V and 3 bases at J; junction bases unmatched: 9. The CDR3 has 14 residues. The V gene's germline CDR1 is DFQATT and CDR2 SNEGSKA (reference sequence). Written as DNA, the CDR3 is TGCAGTGCTCCAAGGGGTCTAGCGGAAGAGACCCAGTACTTC. The encoded protein is CSAPRGLAEETQYF.

The rearrangement joins TRBV5-6 to TRBJ2-1; 9 positions agree with TRBD2. The CDR3 is 16 residues long. CDR1 and CDR2 from the germline V gene are SGHDT and YYEEEE. With 2 bases clipped from V and 9 bases from J, the junction kept 12 bases outside the gene matches. CDR3 sequence: CASSLPGLAIFGEQFF. CDR3 nucleotides: TGTGCCAGCAGCTTACCGGGACTAGCCATATTCGGTGAGCAGTTCTTC.

This clonotype has at least ten counts. The V gene is TRBV19, the J gene TRBJ1-1; D is unresolved. V was clipped by 1 base and J by 1 base, with 7 bases between them. Looked up from germline, CDR1 is LNHDA and CDR2 is SQIVND (reference sequence). There are 14 residues in the CDR3. CDR3 in DNA: TGTGCCAGTAGTATAGTCCGGGAGAACACTGAAGCTTTCTTT. Its translation: CASSIVRENTEAFF.

In its sample, this clonotype was seen a few times. This chain connects TRBV6-6 to TRBJ2-7; 8 positions match TRBD1. Per the germline V gene, CDR1 is MNHNY and CDR2 is SVGAGI (reference sequence). The CDR3 length is 12 residues. Losses at the gene ends were 6 bases for V and 6 bases for J; bases not matched to a gene: 4. The CDR3 here is CASRDRGSEQYF. As DNA, the CDR3 is TGTGCCAGCAGAGACAGGGGAAGCGAGCAGTACTTC.

This clonotype was recorded a few times. V and J are TRBV20-1 and TRBJ2-2, with no clear D. There are 11 residues in the CDR3. V lost 5 bases, J lost 6 bases, and 7 bases lay in between. Germline CDR1 reads DFQATT; CDR2 reads SNEGSKA (reference sequence). The DNA of the CDR3 is TGCAGTGCTGCCAACCCCGGGGAGCTGTTTTTT. Its translation: CSAANPGELFF.

The chain links TRBV15 to TRBJ1-6, with a tentative D call TRBD1 (5 bases). The length of the CDR3 is 14 residues. Trimming took off 0 bases at V and 8 bases at J, with 8 bases between the two ends. Germline CDR1 is LNHNV and CDR2 is YYDKDF (reference sequence). The CDR3 loop is CATSRDGDDSPLHF. DNA of the CDR3: TGTGCCACCAGCAGAGATGGGGACGATTCACCCCTCCACTTT.

This clonotype was seen ten or more times. The chain employs TRBV15 and TRBJ1-1; TRBD1 might be the D (5 bases). Trimming removed 1 base from V and 5 bases from J, with 8 bases in between. The germline V gene has CDR1 LNHNV and CDR2 YYDKDF (reference sequence). The CDR3 runs 13 residues. The CDR3 DNA reads TGTGCCACCAGCAGAGCCGGGGGAACTGAAGCTTTCTTT. Translating gives CATSRAGGTEAFF.

This clonotype showed up just once. This chain links TRBV11-3 with TRBJ1-2; D perhaps matches TRBD1 (5 bases). Per the germline V gene, CDR1 is SGHNT and CDR2 is YENEEA. This CDR3 is built from 13 residues. Trimming stripped 4 bases from V and 4 bases from J, with 10 bases between. Written as DNA, the CDR3 is TGTGCCAGCAGCTCGTCGGGGGGCTATGGCTACACCTTC. It translates to CASSSSGGYGYTF.

The chain recombines TRBV20-1 with TRBJ2-1; 7 bases fit TRBD2. The CDR3 runs to 16 residues. From germline, CDR1 is DFQATT and CDR2 SNEGSKA (reference sequence). The V segment lost 3 bases and the J segment 4 bases; nucleotides outside the gene matches: 12. This CDR3 reads CSASTIRRGNYNEQFF. CDR3 bases: TGCAGTGCTAGCACAATCAGGCGGGGGAATTACAATGAGCAGTTCTTC.

This clonotype was detected a few times. The chain carries TRBV29-1 and TRBJ1-1, with 8 bases that match TRBD1. Germline loops: CDR1 SQVTM, CDR2 ANQGSEA. The length of the CDR3 is 14 residues. V gave up 6 bases and J gave up 3 bases; unmatched junction bases: 9. In nucleotides, the CDR3 is TGCAGCGTCGAAAGACAGGGGACATACACTGAAGCTTTCTTT. Its protein product is CSVERQGTYTEAFF.

This clonotype showed up just a few times. The V and J genes are TRBV28 and TRBJ1-5, with D unclear. The germline gives CDR1 MDHEN, CDR2 SYDVKM. The germline V and J ends were trimmed by 7 bases and 5 bases, with 12 bases remaining between them. This CDR3 is 13 amino acids long. This chain's CDR3 is CASISQEYQPQHF. The CDR3 DNA follows: TGTGCCAGCATTAGTCAGGAATATCAGCCCCAGCATTTT.

This chain connects TRBV7-9 to TRBJ1-2; possible D gene TRBD1, 6 bases. Germline V gene lookup returns CDR1 SEHNR and CDR2 FQNEAQ (reference sequence). CDR3 length: 14 amino acids. The V and J ends lost 0 bases and 4 bases respectively, with 9 bases between them. The CDR3 nucleotides read TGTGCCAGCAGCTTAGCTACAGGGACCTATGGCTACACCTTC. Its translation: CASSLATGTYGYTF.

The chain joins TRBV20-1 to TRBJ2-7, with D tentatively TRBD1 or TRBD2 (7 bases each). With 3 bases removed from V and 7 bases from J, the gap between germline ends came to 16 bases. The germline V gene has CDR1 DFQATT and CDR2 SNEGSKA (reference sequence). The length of the CDR3 is 13 residues. The CDR3 loop is CSARTGRAWEQYF. The DNA of the CDR3 is TGCAGTGCTAGGACAGGGAGGGCCTGGGAGCAGTACTTC.

As to this clonotype: A much larger clone lies a single base off, so this may be a read error. DNA for the CDR3: TGTGCCATCAGTGACATTAGCAATCAGCCCGAGCATTTT. Its translation is CAISDISNQPEHF. The genes are TRBV10-3 and TRBJ1-5, with D unresolved. The germline V gene has CDR1 ENHRY and CDR2 SYGVKD. The CDR3 contains 13 residues.

CDR3 bases: TGTGCCAGCTCACTTGGGGTGGGAAGAGAAGCTTTCTTT. It is translated as CASSLGVGREAFF. This rearrangement joins TRBV5-8 to TRBJ1-1, with unresolved D. The ends were cut back, 7 bases at V and 8 bases at J, with 18 bases in the middle. The CDR3 totals 13 residues. Germline V lookup: CDR1 SGHTS, CDR2 YDEGEE.

This clonotype was observed many times. The gene calls are TRBV30 and TRBJ1-6, with D maybe TRBD1 (5 bases). Per germline, CDR1 GTSNPN and CDR2 SVGIG (reference sequence). Between the trimmed V and J ends, which lost 1 base and 7 bases, there was a span of 11 bases. The CDR3 extends over 14 amino acids. The chain's CDR3 is CAWSAGTANSPLHF. In DNA, the CDR3 is TGTGCCTGGAGTGCAGGGACGGCGAATTCACCCCTCCACTTT. Using reference TRBV30 and TRBJ1-6 for the parts outside the CDR3, the full variable domain is SQTIHQWPATLVQPVGSPLSLECTVEGTSNPNLYWYRQAAGRGLQLLFYSVGIGQISSEVPQNLSASRPQDRQFILSSKKLLLSDSGFYLCAWSAGTANSPLHFGNGTRLTVT.

V and J are TRBV5-4 and TRBJ1-2; possibly TRBD1 for D (6 bases). This CDR3 is 16 amino acids long. Germline CDR1 reads SGHNT; CDR2 reads YYREEE (reference sequence). Trimming shortened V by 0 bases and J by 0 bases, and 12 bases separated the two germline ends. The CDR3 DNA reads TGTGCCAGCAGCTTGGCGTCAGGGGACACTAACTATGGCTACACCTTC. Translated, it gives CASSLASGDTNYGYTF.

This clonotype was found many times. J is TRBJ1-2 and V is TRBV7-3; perhaps TRBD1 as D (5 bases). Deletions cut 4 bases from V and 5 bases from J, with 14 bases between. The CDR3 consists of 14 residues. Germline V CDR1 and CDR2: SGHTA, FQGTGA. Here the CDR3 reads CASSSSGTLYGYTF. CDR3 coding DNA: TGTGCCAGCAGCTCCTCCGGGACTCTTTATGGCTACACCTTC.

This clonotype was seen ten or more times. The chain links TRBV15 to TRBJ1-4; D is ambiguous. The CDR3 covers 15 residues. Trimming removed 5 bases from V and 0 bases from J, with 10 bases in between. CDR1 and CDR2 (germline): LNHNV, YYDKDF (reference sequence). The CDR3 sequence: CATSPRPATNEKLFF. The CDR3 DNA is TGTGCCACCAGCCCCAGGCCGGCAACTAATGAAAAACTGTTTTTT. Filled out from reference TRBV15 and TRBJ1-4, the complete variable domain reads DAMVIQNPRYQVTQFGKPVTLSCSQTLNHNVMYWYQQKSSQAPKLLFHYYDKDFNNEADTPDNFQSRRPNTSFCFLDIRSPGLGDTAMYLCATSPRPATNEKLFFGSGTQLSVL.

This clonotype was detected many times. The chain employs TRBV29-1 and TRBJ2-1; 8 positions match TRBD1. CDR1 is SQVTM, CDR2 ANQGSEA, per germline. The J segment lost 7 bases and the V segment lost 7 bases, leaving 6 bases of the junction unmatched. The CDR3 contains 12 residues. The CDR3 DNA follows: TGCAGCGAACAGGGGGATAGGAATGAGCAGTTCTTC. Its translation is CSEQGDRNEQFF.

This clonotype occurred many times. This chain connects TRBV7-2 to TRBJ2-7, with a weak D call TRBD1 (6 bases). Germline loops: CDR1 SGHTA, CDR2 FQGNSA. This CDR3 has 14 amino acids. V shed 5 bases and J shed 0 bases, with 11 bases lying between them. The CDR3 DNA reads as TGTGCCAGCAGCCTCGACAGGAGCTCCTACGAGCAGTACTTC. Translating gives CASSLDRSSYEQYF.

CDR3 DNA: TGTGCCAGCAGTTACCCTCAGGAATTCTACGAGCAGTACTTC. Translating it yields CASSYPQEFYEQYF. The gene calls are TRBV6-2 or TRBV6-3 and TRBJ2-7; no clear D. The germline gives CDR1 MNHEY, CDR2 SVGEGT. V was clipped by 2 bases and J by 3 bases, with 11 bases between them. The CDR3 loop spans 14 amino acids.